This is a list of T cell receptor beta chains from one sample in a study of blood T cell repertoires in COVID-19. Libraries were prepared by immunoSEQ multiplex PCR; TCRdb keeps only in-frame clonotypes and omits some of them. In the table there are around 190,000 clones, 88% of which are singletons. Sequenced input: peripheral blood. These receptor sequences come from a man between 18 and 35 years old with active or convalescent COVID-19. Both conserved end residues are part of each CDR3. A D gene is named only where the DNA matches it firmly. Clone size appears in some rows only: once, few, many, or a class for an expanded clone.

j_call d_call v_call clone_size cdr3_aa cdr3_nt
TRBJ1-1 - TRBV6-5 - CASSYSTRNTEAFF TGTGCCAGCAGTTACTCGACAAGGAACACTGAAGCTTTCTTT
TRBJ2-7 - TRBV5-1 - CASSMERDRNYEQYF TGCGCCAGCAGCATGGAGCGGGACAGGAACTACGAGCAGTACTTC
TRBJ1-2 - TRBV4-3 - CASSQGYSFNYGYTF TGCGCCAGCAGCCAAGGGTACAGTTTTAACTATGGCTACACCTTC
TRBJ2-2 - TRBV7-2 - CASSSSRGTFF TGTGCCAGCAGCTCGAGCAGGGGCACGTTTTTT
TRBJ2-1 TRBD2 TRBV18 few CASSPWTSGSGNEQFF TGTGCCAGCTCACCCTGGACTAGCGGGAGCGGCAATGAGCAGTTCTTC
TRBJ1-6 TRBD1 TRBV30 - CAWTSDSSGGSPLHF TGTGCCTGGACTTCGGATTCGTCAGGGGGTTCACCCCTCCACTTT
TRBJ2-1 TRBD1 TRBV5-8 - CASSFPGTGARLKQFF TGTGCCAGCAGCTTCCCCGGGACAGGGGCCCGCTTGAAGCAGTTCTTC
TRBJ1-1 - TRBV18 - CASSPLGNTEAFF TGTGCCAGCTCACCACTCGGGAACACTGAAGCTTTCTTT
TRBJ1-2 TRBD1 TRBV5-1 - CASSSDRARGYTF TGCGCCAGCAGCTCGGACAGGGCGAGGGGCTACACCTTC
TRBJ2-7 TRBD2 TRBV10-3 - CATSTGTTYEQYF TGTGCCACCTCGACGGGGACTACCTACGAGCAGTACTTC
TRBJ1-5 - TRBV30 - CAWSVETNQPQHF TGTGCCTGGAGTGTGGAGACCAATCAGCCCCAGCATTTT
TRBJ1-2 TRBD1 TRBV5-5 once CASSLYRRDREHGYTF TGTGCCAGCAGCTTGTATCGTCGGGACAGGGAACATGGCTACACCTTC
TRBJ1-4 - TRBV19 - CASSIYGGGGEKLFF TGTGCCAGTAGTATATACGGGGGAGGTGGTGAAAAACTGTTTTTT
TRBJ2-1 TRBD2 TRBV6-1 - CASSELAGGYNEQFF TGTGCCAGCAGTGAACTAGCGGGGGGCTACAATGAGCAGTTCTTC
TRBJ2-5 - TRBV2 - CASRGSGYQETQYF TGTGCCAGCCGCGGATCAGGGTACCAAGAGACCCAGTACTTC
TRBJ2-1 TRBD2 TRBV7-2 - CASSSGLANRNEQFF TGTGCCAGCAGCTCGGGACTAGCGAATCGCAATGAGCAGTTCTTC
TRBJ1-6 - TRBV5-1 - CASRVRNSPLHF TGCGCCAGCAGGGTCCGGAATTCACCCCTCCACTTT
TRBJ2-7 TRBD2 TRBV7-9 - CASSLDTSGDTYEQYF TGTGCCAGCAGCTTGGACACTAGCGGAGACACCTACGAGCAGTACTTC
TRBJ1-1 - TRBV19 - CASSTQVNTEAFF TGTGCCAGTAGTACACAGGTGAACACTGAAGCTTTCTTT
TRBJ2-2 - TRBV7-9 - CASSLGSSVGELFF TGTGCCAGCAGCTTGGGTTCTAGCGTGGGGGAGCTGTTTTTT
TRBJ1-1 - TRBV19 - CASSYTGLAGDNTEAFF TGTGCCAGTAGCTATACAGGACTCGCGGGGGATAACACTGAAGCTTTCTTT
TRBJ2-3 TRBD1 TRBV19 many CATGQILTDTQYF TGTGCCACGGGACAGATTCTAACAGATACGCAGTATTTT